A single sample is the source of the 10 T cell receptor beta chains below, sequenced in a study of CD8+CD57+ T cells in acquired aplastic anemia. Genomic DNA acted as the template from which TCR beta VDJ combination and CDR3 sequence profiling were carried out. A single record per CDR3 protein comes from TCRdb applying MiXCR to the reads. Found here are 350,000 to 450,000 distinct CDR3 sequences, under 80% of them singletons; the top ten hold 3.5% to 4.5%. The material sequenced was sorted CD4+, CD8+, or CD8+CD57+ T cells (not recorded which) from PBMCs. These receptors were collected from a human donor in good health, serving as a control.

The V and J genes are TRBV7-2 and TRBJ2-3; D call uncertain. The V end lost 5 bases, the J end lost 0 bases, and 6 bases lay between the germline ends. The CDR3 sequence is 13 residues long. The germline gives CDR1 SGHTA, CDR2 FQGNSA. As DNA, the CDR3 is TGTGCCAGCAGCGGAGACAGCACAGATACGCAGTATTTT. The encoded protein is CASSGDSTDTQYF.

The gene calls are TRBV7-2 and TRBJ2-3; D remains ambiguous. The CDR3 runs 14 residues. Trimming pared 2 bases from V and 3 bases from J, leaving 9 bases between. Germline V lookup: CDR1 SGHTA, CDR2 FQGNSA. The CDR3 sequence is CASSLTSLTDTQYF. The DNA of the CDR3 is TGTGCCAGCAGCTTAACGTCCCTAACAGATACGCAGTATTTT.

This clonotype showed up many times. V and J are TRBV20-1 and TRBJ1-4; D gene ambiguous. The CDR3 extends over 17 amino acids. The ends were cut back, 3 bases at V and 4 bases at J, with 21 bases in the middle. Germline assignment: CDR1 DFQATT and CDR2 SNEGSKA (reference sequence). The CDR3 DNA sequence: TGCAGTGCTAGTCTTGGTTCGTCGGCCCTCATTAATGAAAAACTGTTTTTT. It specifies CSASLGSSALINEKLFF.

The V and J genes are TRBV9 and TRBJ2-7, with 13 bases fitting TRBD2. The germline gives CDR1 SGDLS, CDR2 YYNGEE. Trimming at V came to 1 base and at J to 2 bases, leaving 3 bases not matched to a gene. The CDR3 runs to 16 residues. As DNA, the CDR3 is TGTGCCAGCAGCGTAACTAGCGGGGGGGCGACCTACGAGCAGTACTTC. This gives the protein CASSVTSGGATYEQYF.

At least ten counts were recorded for this clonotype. This chain uses TRBV11-2 with TRBJ1-4; 8 bases fit TRBD1. Trimming took 3 bases from V and 7 from J; bases not matched to a gene: 4. This CDR3 spans 14 amino acids. Germline CDR1 reads SGHAT; CDR2 reads FQNNGV. CDR3 in amino acids: CASSLGQAPEKLFF. CDR3 DNA sequence: TGTGCCAGCAGCTTGGGACAGGCCCCTGAAAAACTGTTTTTT.

The CDR3 sequence: CASSSNVGGRGSPLHF. The CDR3 bases are TGTGCCAGCAGCTCGAACGTTGGGGGGCGCGGTTCACCCCTCCACTTT. The V gene is TRBV7-6, the J gene TRBJ1-6, with a tentative D call TRBD1 (6 bases). CDR3 length: 16 amino acids. Germline CDR1 reads SGHVS; CDR2 reads FNYEAQ. V lost 4 bases and J 9 bases, leaving 19 bases between the germline ends.

This chain uses TRBV20-1 with TRBJ1-2; D is ambiguous. Germline V gives CDR1 DFQATT, CDR2 SNEGSKA (reference sequence). CDR3 length: 12 amino acids. V was pared by 3 bases and J by 3 bases, with 8 bases between. CDR3: CSARIGDYGYTF. DNA of the CDR3: TGCAGTGCTAGGATCGGAGACTATGGCTACACCTTC.

Of note for this clonotype: Sequence at one end of the junction differs from germline and may be a read error. The chain couples TRBV11-2 to TRBJ1-6; D uncertain. This CDR3 contains 14 residues. In germline, CDR1 is SGHAT, CDR2 FQNNGV. For the CDR3, the DNA is TGTGCCAGCAGCGTAGATAGAACAGAGTCACCCCTCCACTTT. Protein: CASSVDRTESPLHF. The whole variable domain, remainder taken from reference TRBV11-2 and TRBJ1-6, is EAGVAQSPRYKIIEKRQSVAFWCNPISGHATLYWYQQILGQGPKLLIQFQNNGVVDDSQLPKDRFSAERLKGVDSTLKIQPAKLEDSAVYLCASSVDRTESPLHFGNGTRLTVT.

As regards this clonotype: A single base separates this from a much larger clone, so it may be a read error. V usage is TRBV20-1 and J usage is TRBJ2-3; TRBD1 or TRBD2 may be the D gene (6 bases each). The germline CDR1 and CDR2 sequences are DFQATT and SNEGSKA (reference sequence). The V end lost 3 bases, the J end lost 2 bases, and 12 bases lay between the germline ends. The CDR3 sequence is 14 residues long. The CDR3 nucleotides read TGCAGTGCTAGCACAGGGACTGTCACAGATACGCAGTATTTT. Protein sequence: CSASTGTVTDTQYF.

In its sample, this clonotype was seen a few times. The V and J genes are TRBV24-1 and TRBJ2-3; D tentatively fits TRBD1 or TRBD2 (5 bases each). CDR1 is KGHDR and CDR2 is SFDVKD in the germline V gene. V was clipped by 6 bases and J by 0 bases, with 9 bases between them. The CDR3 loop spans 14 amino acids. The CDR3 spells CATSWGLSTDTQYF. The CDR3, as DNA: TGTGCCACCAGTTGGGGGTTGAGCACAGATACGCAGTATTTT.